These T cell receptor beta chains were read from a single sample in a study of shared clonotypes between healthy human individuals. Generated by immunoSEQ multiplex PCR, the TCRdb table keeps only in-frame clones and is missing some. The sample holds some 740,000 clones, approximately 92% seen once. Sequencing used naive CD8+ T cells sorted from blood. Receptor source: a man aged 25-40 years in good health. The CDR3 runs from the conserved cysteine through the conserved F or W. The D gene is left open where the match is weak. Clone size appears in some rows only: once, few, many, or a class for an expanded clone.

-	TRBD1	TRBV6-6	TRBJ1-5	TGTGCCAGCAGTTACCCCCCCAGGGGGTTAAGTCAGCCCCAGCATTTT	CASSYPPRGLSQPQHF
once	-	TRBV5-5	TRBJ1-1	TGTGCCAGCAGCTATGGGGTAGCTGAAGCTTTCTTT	CASSYGVAEAFF
-	-	TRBV30	TRBJ2-5	TGTGCCTGGACCTCACGGCGGGCAAAGACCCAGTACTTC	CAWTSRRAKTQYF
-	-	TRBV7-9	TRBJ2-7	TGTGCCAGCAGCTCCGCCTCACGGCTTTCCTACGAGCAGTACTTC	CASSSASRLSYEQYF
-	-	TRBV7-6	TRBJ1-1	TGTGCCAGCAGCTTAGTCTCAGGGAGTAACACTGAAGCTTTCTTT	CASSLVSGSNTEAFF
-	-	TRBV4-1	TRBJ1-5	TGCGCCAGCAGCCAAGAGCCGACAGATCAGCCCCAGCATTTT	CASSQEPTDQPQHF
-	-	TRBV5-8	TRBJ1-3	TGTGCCAGCAGCTTGGATCCGGCCGCGTTCGGTGGAAACACCATATATTTT	CASSLDPAAFGGNTIYF
-	TRBD2	TRBV11-2	TRBJ2-2	TGTGCCAGCAGCTTACTAGCGGGAGCGAACACCGGGGAGCTGTTTTTT	CASSLLAGANTGELFF
-	TRBD1	TRBV6-5	TRBJ1-2	TGTGCCAGCAGTCACGGGCAGGGGGTGGATGGCTACACCTTC	CASSHGQGVDGYTF
-	-	TRBV29-1	TRBJ2-7	TGCAGCGTTGAAGGGGCCTACGAGCAGTACTTC	CSVEGAYEQYF
-	-	TRBV30	TRBJ2-7	TGTGCCTGGCAGGGGGGGAGCTCCTACGAGCAGTACTTC	CAWQGGSSYEQYF
-	TRBD1	TRBV6-1	TRBJ2-7	TGTGCCAGCAGCCTTGGACAGGCGAGCTCCTACGAGCAGTACTTC	CASSLGQASSYEQYF
-	-	TRBV6-5	TRBJ2-7	TGTGCCAGCAGTTACTTTCGCGGTTACGAGCAGTACTTC	CASSYFRGYEQYF
-	-	TRBV11-2	TRBJ2-5	TGTGCCAGCAGCTCATTAAGGGGGAGGCAGACCCAGTACTTC	CASSSLRGRQTQYF
-	TRBD1	TRBV27	TRBJ1-1	TGTGCCAGCAGTGACTTTGGGACAGGGGCGAACACTGAAGCTTTCTTT	CASSDFGTGANTEAFF
-	-	TRBV6-5	TRBJ1-1	TGTGCCAGCAGTTACACGACAGGTGACTCTGAAGCTTTCTTT	CASSYTTGDSEAFF
-	-	TRBV4-2	TRBJ1-1	TGTGCCAGCAGCTTGGTGGGGTCAACTGAAGCTTTCTTT	CASSLVGSTEAFF
-	TRBD1	TRBV30	TRBJ1-2	TGTGCCTGGAGTGTACTCCGGGACAGGGATTTTGGGTATGGCTACACCTTC	CAWSVLRDRDFGYGYTF
-	-	TRBV11-2	TRBJ1-2	TGTGCCAGCAGCTTAGGGAGGGGAATTAATGGCTACACCTTC	CASSLGRGINGYTF
-	-	TRBV5-1	TRBJ1-1	TGCGCCAGCAGCTTTAATCCTGGAGACGCGAACACTGAAGCTTTCTTT	CASSFNPGDANTEAFF
-	TRBD2	TRBV7-3	TRBJ2-1	TGTGCCAGCAGCCCGCGGGAGAATGAGCAGTTCTTC	CASSPRENEQFF
-	TRBD2	TRBV9	TRBJ2-1	TGTGCCAGCAGCGTAGCAGGGACTAGCGGGAATGAGCAGTTCTTC	CASSVAGTSGNEQFF
-	-	TRBV9	TRBJ2-1	TGTGCCAGCAGCGATGGACAGCACTACAATGAGCAGTTCTTC	CASSDGQHYNEQFF
-	-	TRBV7-9	TRBJ2-1	TGTGCCAGCAGCTTAGATTCGGTTCTAAACAATGAGCAGTTCTTC	CASSLDSVLNNEQFF
-	-	TRBV4-3	TRBJ2-1	TGCGCCAGCAGCCAAAACCTACTCCAGGGGCACTCCTACAATGAGCAGTTCTTC	CASSQNLLQGHSYNEQFF
-	-	TRBV27	TRBJ2-7	TGTGCCAGCAGTTTATCGACGGCCCGCTTGGGTGAGCAGTACTTC	CASSLSTARLGEQYF
-	TRBD1	TRBV4-3	TRBJ2-5	TGCGCCAGCAGCCAAGGGACAGGGGGCCTCGAGACCCAGTACTTC	CASSQGTGGLETQYF
-	-	TRBV5-1	TRBJ2-7	TGCGCCAGCAGAGGAACCGGGGCCTTGGAGCAGTACTTC	CASRGTGALEQYF
-	TRBD2	TRBV7-9	TRBJ2-7	TGTGCCAGCAGCTTAAGCGGGAGGATCTACGAGCAGTACTTC	CASSLSGRIYEQYF
-	-	TRBV5-8	TRBJ1-5	TGTGCCAGCAGTATAAGGAACAGTCCCTGGGGAAGGCATTTT	CASSIRNSPWGRHF
-	-	TRBV9	TRBJ2-1	TGTGCCAGCAGCGTAGTAGCCCATGAGCAGTTCTTC	CASSVVAHEQFF
-	TRBD2	TRBV13	TRBJ2-2	TGTGCCAGCAGCTTAAGCGGGAGGGCCTCCGGGGAGCTGTTTTTT	CASSLSGRASGELFF
-	TRBD1	TRBV11-3	TRBJ2-5	TGTGCCAGCAGCATACAGGGGCAAGAGACCCAGTACTTC	CASSIQGQETQYF
-	-	TRBV19	TRBJ1-5	TGTGCCAGTAGTATAACCCTTGCAGGGAATCAGCCCCAGCATTTT	CASSITLAGNQPQHF
-	TRBD2	TRBV11-3	TRBJ2-1	TGTGCCAGCAGCTCCGGAGAAGCGGGAGGGCCATTCGACTACAATGAGCAGTTCTTC	CASSSGEAGGPFDYNEQFF
-	TRBD1	TRBV15	TRBJ1-1	TGTGCCACCAGCAGAGATAGGGGGACAGGGCAAGCTTTCTTT	CATSRDRGTGQAFF
-	TRBD2	TRBV7-9	TRBJ2-1	TGTGCCAGCAGCGCTAGCGGGAGGGCCTCCTACAATGAGCAGTTCTTC	CASSASGRASYNEQFF
-	TRBD2	TRBV4-1	TRBJ2-3	TGCGCCAGCAGCCAAGAAAGTGCCGGGACTAGCCGCACAGATACGCAGTATTTT	CASSQESAGTSRTDTQYF
-	TRBD1	TRBV5-1	TRBJ2-2	TGCGCCAGCAGCTCACCGGACAGGGGGAACACCGGGGAGCTGTTTTTT	CASSSPDRGNTGELFF
-	TRBD2	TRBV9	TRBJ2-7	TGTGCCAGCAGCGCCCTAGCGGGAGGGCCTTACGAGCAGTACTTC	CASSALAGGPYEQYF
-	-	TRBV27	TRBJ2-7	TGTGCCAGCAGTTTATCCGCCGGAGCCGAGCAGTACTTC	CASSLSAGAEQYF
-	-	TRBV7-9	TRBJ2-7	TGTGCCAGCAGTTTTAGCCCCGGAGGGGGTCCCTACGAGCAGTACTTC	CASSFSPGGGPYEQYF
-	TRBD1	TRBV7-9	TRBJ2-7	TGTGCCAGCAGATCCGGACAGGGATACTACGAGCAGTACTTC	CASRSGQGYYEQYF
-	-	TRBV21-1	TRBJ2-2	TGTGCCAGCAGCACTAAATTGGGGGGACCGAACACCGGGGAGCTGTTTTTT	CASSTKLGGPNTGELFF
-	-	TRBV9	TRBJ1-3	TGTGCCAGCAGCGTGGACCTCGGCTCTGGAAACACCATATATTTT	CASSVDLGSGNTIYF
-	-	TRBV5-1	TRBJ2-1	TGCGCCAGCAGCTTCCGGGATGAGCAGTTCTTC	CASSFRDEQFF
-	-	TRBV10-3	TRBJ2-7	TGTGCCATCAGTGAGTCGAGGTGGGAGCAGTACTTC	CAISESRWEQYF
once	-	TRBV19	TRBJ1-1	TGTGCCAGTAGTATGGGAGGGCCAGCCTCCACTGAAGCTTTCTTT	CASSMGGPASTEAFF
-	-	TRBV5-1	TRBJ2-1	TGCGCCAGCAGCTGGGGGGCACTAGCGAATGAGCAGTTCTTC	CASSWGALANEQFF